The following is a T cell receptor (beta chain) sequence with its context. The antigen it recognizes is unknown. No much larger clone exists at a distance of one base, and base qualities are not known. This entry belongs to a study of T cell changes during pregnancy in multiple sclerosis (dated by TCRdb to between 2017 and 2020). Looking at the study overall: The study examined how the T cell repertoire changed over the course of pregnancy in women with multiple sclerosis.

Receptors were amplified or captured by the immunoSEQ multiplex PCR assay. This immuneACCESS table, as held by TCRdb, lists in-frame sequences with V and J called but not all clones. Of the missing ones, under half trace to an unresolved V gene in checked studies; the others have no known cause. Recorded for this sample are some 80,000 clones; nearly 95% of them occurred a single time. The leading ten clones occupy roughly 0.14% of the sample. The germline V and J ends show losses of 0 bases and 2 bases respectively, and no gene match explains 2 bases of the junction. CDR1 and CDR2 are read off the germline V gene as MRHNA and SNTAGT. From its cysteine to its phenylalanine, the CDR3 spans 15 amino acids. The only DNA kept is the CDR3, 45 bases in frame from the first base.

The sample was CD4+ T cells from peripheral blood mononuclear cells, taken after pregnancy. The sequence derives from a female donor with multiple sclerosis, enrolled in a pregnancy study. Here the chain combines TRBV6-4 and TRBJ2-3, with 7 bases aligning to TRBD2. Read as DNA, the sequence is TGTGCCAGCAGTGACTCGGGGGGGAACACAGATACGCAGTATTTT. Translated, it reads CASSDSGGNTDTQYF.